Listed below are T cell receptor beta chains from one sample, sequenced in a study of blood T cell repertoires in COVID-19. Sequencing used immunoSEQ multiplex PCR; TCRdb keeps in-frame clones, though not all of them. The repertoire consists of some 340,000 clones, with roughly four fifths occurring once and the leading ten covering less than 6%. Sequencing was carried out using PBMCs or T cells enriched from blood (not recorded which). Receptors originate from a woman in her fifties or sixties who had recovered from COVID-19. Each CDR3 is given without its conserved first and last residue. The D gene is left open where the match is weak. Not all rows give a size; the values are once, few, many and, for expanded clones, a class.

>TRBV11-3|TRBJ1-2|-|-
ASSPGDSSYT
>TRBV6-2/TRBV6-3|TRBJ1-4|-|-
ASSRRDTSTNEKLF
>TRBV5-8|TRBJ1-5|TRBD1|-
ASSIGTGGGGQPQH
>TRBV6-2/TRBV6-3|TRBJ1-6|TRBD1|-
ASSNLETGQFNSPLH
>TRBV19|TRBJ1-5|-|few
ASTGDLLINNQPQH
>TRBV30|TRBJ2-1|-|-
AWSEGLGYNEQF
>TRBV6-5|TRBJ2-1|-|-
ASAPGRPVDEQF
>TRBV30|TRBJ1-5|-|-
AWSVVAGNQPQH
>TRBV18|TRBJ1-1|-|-
ASSPGQNTEAF
>TRBV7-6|TRBJ1-1|TRBD1|-
ASSRTQGTEAF
>TRBV7-2|TRBJ2-4|-|-
ASSLWAEINIQY
>TRBV3-1/TRBV3-2|TRBJ2-5|-|-
ASSQAEETQY
>TRBV6-5|TRBJ2-1|TRBD1|-
ASSSDRGLGAVKF
>TRBV10-3|TRBJ1-1|-|-
AISESILTGVATEAF
>TRBV12-5|TRBJ1-1|-|-
ASGLGVGGAVDTEAF
>TRBV11-2|TRBJ2-5|TRBD1|-
ASSRDRRSQETQY
>TRBV15|TRBJ1-5|TRBD1|-
ATSKSGQSNQPQH
>TRBV19|TRBJ1-1|-|-
ASRGEGWGTEAF
>TRBV6-5|TRBJ1-2|-|-
ASSYSSNSIGDGYT
>TRBV7-6|TRBJ2-7|TRBD1|-
ASSPVGTAGYEQY
>TRBV6-4|TRBJ1-1|TRBD1|-
ASGGQGLNTEAF
>TRBV9|TRBJ2-1|TRBD2|-
ASSDPPGLAGGEQF
>TRBV9|TRBJ1-3|TRBD1|-
ASSRLGTASGNTIY
>TRBV7-8|TRBJ2-7|-|few
ASSLVWQNEQY
>TRBV5-8|TRBJ1-2|-|-
ASSLNGLNYGYT
>TRBV11-3|TRBJ2-1|-|-
ASSPVLGGEQF
>TRBV7-2|TRBJ1-2|TRBD1|-
ASSLIQGDYGYT
>TRBV29-1|TRBJ1-1|-|-
SVEGLKILNTEAF
>TRBV7-2|TRBJ1-2|-|few
ASSLAGAALNYGYT
>TRBV6-2/TRBV6-3|TRBJ1-5|TRBD1|once
ASSPGTGGMGNQPQH
>TRBV10-1|TRBJ2-1|TRBD1|-
ASRRQGPLINSYNEQF
>TRBV5-5|TRBJ1-5|-|-
ASSLAGGANQPQH
>TRBV15|TRBJ1-4|-|-
ATSRTTATNEKLF
>TRBV6-5|TRBJ1-5|-|-
ASSNSLQGRNQPQH
>TRBV4-1|TRBJ1-5|TRBD1|once
ASSPRGQGAGQPQH
>TRBV3-1/TRBV3-2|TRBJ2-3|-|-
ASSQLGSSTDTQY
>TRBV7-2|TRBJ1-2|-|-
ASSLEAQPFYGYT
>TRBV7-9|TRBJ2-7|TRBD1|-
ASSLAVGTASEQY
>TRBV3-1/TRBV3-2|TRBJ1-2|TRBD1|-
ASSQGTGSVGYGYT
>TRBV29-1|TRBJ2-1|TRBD2|-
SGRGTSGYNEQF
>TRBV7-8|TRBJ1-3|-|-
ASSLLKNTGNTIY
>TRBV6-5|TRBJ1-4|-|-
ASSYSTGATNEKLF
>TRBV2|TRBJ1-2|TRBD1|once
ARSGLQGAGGYT
>TRBV18|TRBJ2-6|-|-
ASSPVQSSGANVLT